Listed below are T cell receptor beta chains from one sample, sequenced in a study of T cells in Graves' hyperthyroidism and ophthalmopathy. In TCRdb, the multiplex PCR reads were re-called with MiXCR into one record per CDR3 protein. Of about 270,000 distinct CDR3 sequences in the sample, about 20% are singletons; the top ten hold roughly 60%. The sequenced sample was blood. Receptors were obtained from a man in his thirties or forties with Graves' ophthalmopathy. Both conserved end residues are part of each CDR3. A D gene is named only where the DNA matches it firmly. Expanded clones get a size class; other rows say once, few or many, or leave the size out.

TRBJ2-3 | TRBV19 | 15 | . | few | CASSNGGIRADTQYF | TGTGCCAGTAGTAACGGCGGGATAAGGGCAGATACGCAGTATTTT
TRBJ1-2 | TRBV5-1 | 13 | . | . | CASSLRMSYGYTF | TGCGCCAGCAGCTTGAGGATGAGCTATGGCTACACCTTC
TRBJ2-4 | TRBV11-2 | 14 | . | . | CASSLGHSINIQYF | TGTGCCAGCAGCTTAGGACATAGCATCAACATTCAGTACTTC
TRBJ2-7 | TRBV10-3 | 11 | . | . | CATEGSHEQYF | TGTGCCACTGAAGGATCCCACGAGCAGTACTTC
TRBJ2-7 | TRBV28 | 12 | . | . | CASSQFRLRQYF | TGTGCCAGCAGTCAATTTCGCCTACGACAGTACTTC
TRBJ1-5 | TRBV28 | 14 | . | many | CASVAGNSNQPQHF | TGTGCCAGCGTAGCTGGGAATAGCAATCAGCCCCAGCATTTT
TRBJ2-7 | TRBV11-3 | 16 | . | . | CASSMRGGGLVYEQYF | TGTGCCAGCAGCATGAGGGGGGGGGGGCTCGTCTACGAGCAGTACTTC
TRBJ2-4 | TRBV28 | 11 | . | . | CASSREIIQYF | TGTGCCAGCAGTCGAGAGATCATTCAGTACTTC
TRBJ2-1 | TRBV24-1 | 14 | . | . | CATSANRAINEQFF | TGTGCCACCAGTGCCAACAGGGCTATCAATGAGCAGTTCTTC
TRBJ2-5 | TRBV6-1 | 17 | TRBD1 | few | CASSYAPPGQLKETQYF | TGTGCCAGCAGTTATGCCCCCCCGGGACAGCTAAAAGAGACCCAGTACTTC
TRBJ1-6 | TRBV5-1 | 14 | TRBD1 | few | CASTWTGEGSPLHF | TGCGCCAGCACCTGGACAGGGGAAGGTTCACCCCTCCACTTT
TRBJ2-7 | TRBV5-1 | 14 | TRBD1 | few | CASRGDSASCEQYF | TGCGCCAGCAGAGGGGACAGCGCCTCCTGCGAGCAGTACTTC
TRBJ2-1 | TRBV7-9 | 17 | . | few | CASSPGTSTGSYNEQFF | TGTGCCAGCAGCCCAGGGACCTCCACAGGCTCCTACAATGAGCAGTTCTTC
TRBJ1-2 | TRBV6-1 | 15 | TRBD1 | . | CASRSGQGINYGYTF | TGTGCCAGCCGGAGCGGACAGGGGATTAACTATGGCTACACCTTC
TRBJ1-2 | TRBV10-3 | 14 | . | . | CAISESEGRGGYTF | TGTGCCATCAGTGAGTCAGAAGGGAGAGGTGGCTACACCTTC
TRBJ2-3 | TRBV7-9 | 15 | TRBD2 | . | CASSFLAGGPDTQYF | TGTGCCAGCAGTTTCCTAGCGGGAGGGCCAGATACGCAGTATTTT
TRBJ2-7 | TRBV27 | 13 | . | few | CASSFTVSYEQYF | TGTGCCAGCAGCTTTACAGTATCCTACGAGCAGTACTTC
TRBJ2-5 | TRBV20-1 | 19 | . | . | CSARDALQRDSALQETQYF | TGCAGTGCTAGAGACGCCCTTCAGAGAGATAGCGCCTTACAAGAGACCCAGTACTTC
TRBJ1-1 | TRBV11-3 | 15 | . | . | CASSQGRAMNTEAFF | TGTGCCAGCAGCCAGGGGAGGGCGATGAACACTGAAGCTTTCTTT
TRBJ1-5 | TRBV12-5 | 11 | . | . | CASDTYQPQHF | TGTGCTAGTGATACCTATCAGCCCCAGCATTTT
TRBJ2-7 | TRBV28 | 15 | . | . | CASSSAGTHRREQYF | TGTGCCAGCAGTTCGGCGGGGACACACCGCCGCGAGCAGTACTTC
TRBJ2-7 | TRBV10-3 | 14 | TRBD1 | . | CAIRTGGGSYEQYF | TGTGCCATCAGGACAGGGGGCGGTTCCTACGAGCAGTACTTC
TRBJ2-7 | TRBV6-2/TRBV6-3 | 16 | TRBD1 | few | CASSYETGGDFYEQYF | TGTGCCAGCAGTTACGAGACAGGGGGGGATTTCTACGAGCAGTACTTC
TRBJ1-1 | TRBV12-3/TRBV12-4 | 13 | . | many | CASTIQLNTEAFF | TGTGCCAGCACCATACAGTTGAACACTGAAGCTTTCTTT
TRBJ2-3 | TRBV18 | 16 | TRBD2 | . | CASSPRRAGGRVTQYF | TGTGCCAGCTCACCAAGAAGAGCGGGAGGGCGAGTTACGCAGTATTTT
TRBJ2-5 | TRBV3-1 | 16 | TRBD2 | . | CASSPQGLAGTPVQYF | TGTGCCAGCAGCCCCCAGGGGCTAGCGGGAACCCCAGTCCAGTACTTC
TRBJ2-5 | TRBV3-1 | 17 | TRBD1 | . | CASSRRQGRPFQETQYF | TGTGCCAGCAGCAGACGACAGGGGCGACCATTCCAAGAGACCCAGTACTTC
TRBJ2-7 | TRBV5-1 | 13 | . | . | CASSNGQMYEQYF | TGCGCCAGCAGCAACGGACAGATGTACGAGCAGTACTTC
TRBJ2-7 | TRBV6-4 | 16 | . | . | CASSPPRRACPHEQYF | TGTGCCAGCAGTCCCCCCCGGCGGGCATGCCCGCACGAGCAGTACTTC
TRBJ2-4 | TRBV5-1 | 16 | . | few | CASSLSPVSAKNIQYF | TGCGCCAGCAGCCTTAGTCCAGTTTCCGCCAAAAACATTCAGTACTTC
TRBJ2-2 | TRBV3-1 | 18 | TRBD2 | . | CASSQIPYSGGNTGELFF | TGTGCCAGCAGCCAAATTCCTTATAGCGGGGGGAACACCGGGGAGCTGTTTTTT
TRBJ1-1 | TRBV12-3/TRBV12-4 | 14 | TRBD1 | . | CASNPTGGNTEAFF | TGTGCCAGCAACCCGACAGGGGGCAACACTGAAGCTTTCTTT
TRBJ1-1 | TRBV30 | 15 | TRBD1 | many | CAWSFTGTGFVAAFF | TGTGCCTGGAGTTTTACCGGGACAGGGTTCGTTGCGGCTTTCTTT
TRBJ1-6 | TRBV29-1 | 14 | . | . | CSVEPLGKGSPLHF | TGCAGCGTTGAGCCTCTGGGGAAGGGCTCACCCCTCCACTTT
TRBJ2-5 | TRBV20-1 | 16 | TRBD2 | . | CSARGLAGDPAETQYF | TGCAGTGCTAGAGGACTAGCGGGAGATCCGGCAGAGACCCAGTACTTC
TRBJ2-7 | TRBV5-6 | 13 | . | . | CASSFWGPYEQYF | TGTGCCAGCAGCTTTTGGGGTCCCTACGAGCAGTACTTC
TRBJ1-1 | TRBV7-3 | 13 | . | . | CASSISQNTEAFF | TGTGCCAGCAGCATCAGCCAGAACACTGAAGCTTTCTTT
TRBJ2-7 | TRBV3-1 | 15 | . | many | CASSQDRRATYEQYF | TGTGCCAGCAGCCAAGATCGACGGGCTACCTACGAGCAGTACTTC
TRBJ2-2 | TRBV14 | 15 | . | . | CASSQDRGQYGELFF | TGTGCCAGCAGCCAAGATAGGGGTCAATACGGGGAGCTGTTTTTT
TRBJ2-2 | TRBV7-3 | 16 | . | . | CASSLADALNTGELFF | TGTGCCAGCAGCTTAGCCGACGCACTCAACACCGGGGAGCTGTTTTTT
TRBJ2-6 | TRBV2 | 15 | . | few | CASLRGAGGANVLTF | TGTGCCAGCCTGAGGGGGGCGGGGGGGGCCAACGTCCTGACTTTC
TRBJ2-3 | TRBV4-1 | 16 | TRBD1 | . | CASSQDRGQGPDTQYF | TGCGCCAGCAGCCAAGATAGGGGACAGGGCCCAGATACGCAGTATTTT
TRBJ2-3 | TRBV9 | 15 | TRBD2 | few | CASSVEAGVPDTQYF | TGTGCCAGCAGCGTAGAAGCGGGAGTACCAGATACGCAGTATTTT